The 4 T cell receptor beta chains given below trace back to one sample, sequenced in a study of regulatory T cells in long-lasting Graves disease. Time point here: persistent/refractory GD, antithyroid drugs over 5 years with positive TRAb. RNA extracted from PBMCs served as the sequencing template. Both iRepertoire HTBI primers and Arm-PCR of CDR3 regions were used to build the TCR beta libraries. TCRdb used MiXCR to reprocess the multiplex PCR reads, holding one entry per CDR3 protein. The sample holds 700,000 or so distinct CDR3 sequences, about 30% seen once. Sequenced here: peripheral blood mononuclear cells (PBMCs), sampled when the disease was refractory, from a patient treated with antithyroid drugs. These TCRs come from a female donor with Graves disease.

This chain uses TRBV27 with TRBJ1-5, with 7 bases identical to TRBD1. The V gene end was trimmed by 7 bases and the J gene end by 0 bases; junction bases not matched to a gene: 6. The CDR3 spans 15 residues. CDR1 is MNHEY, CDR2 SMNVEV, per germline (reference sequence). The CDR3 region has the DNA TGTGCCAGCAACCTACAGGGGAATAGCAATCAGCCCCAGCATTTT. The encoded protein is CASNLQGNSNQPQHF.

This clonotype was seen more than once but under ten times. V gene TRBV5-6 combines with J gene TRBJ2-7, with a weak D call TRBD1 (5 bases). The CDR3 consists of 13 residues. V dropped 1 base and J dropped 6 bases, with 11 bases sitting between them. Germline V gives CDR1 SGHDT, CDR2 YYEEEE. CDR3 in amino acids: CASSLPQGGEQYF. CDR3 sequence (DNA): TGTGCCAGCAGCTTGCCTCAGGGCGGCGAGCAGTACTTC.

The chain combines TRBV4-1 with TRBJ1-6, with 8 bases aligning to TRBD1. Germline trimming cut 3 bases from V and 2 bases from J; bases unmatched to any gene: 6. Germline loops: CDR1 MGHRA, CDR2 YSYEKL. The CDR3 extends over 17 amino acids. The CDR3 coding sequence is TGCGCCAGCAGCCACCAGGAGGACAGGGCCTATAATTCACCCCTCCACTTT. Translation gives CASSHQEDRAYNSPLHF.

This clonotype turned up a few times. This chain joins TRBV19 and TRBJ1-1, with D perhaps TRBD1 (6 bases). Trimming shortened V by 8 bases and J by 3 bases, and 13 bases separated the two germline ends. The germline CDR1 and CDR2 sequences are LNHDA and SQIVND (reference sequence). The CDR3 has 13 amino acids. CDR3 in amino acids: CASYRTEDTEAFF. In nucleotides, the CDR3 is TGTGCCAGTTATAGGACAGAGGACACTGAAGCTTTCTTT.